This TCR beta chain was recorded in a study of early T cells in non-severe SARS-CoV-2 infection. Study overall: The sequenced material was bulk RNA from unsorted whole blood, and its chains were unpaired.

The V gene's germline CDR1 is SGHVS and CDR2 FNYEAQ. This CDR3 has 12 amino acids. The V gene end was trimmed by 5 bases and the J gene end by 5 bases; junction bases not matched to a gene: 2. Study-wide results and limits: Missing private and CD4 specificities, VDJdb matching favored anti-spike CD8 responses.

Unique molecular identifiers (one per individual cDNA molecule) were attached. In TCRdb, the 5' RACE reads were re-called with MiXCR into one record per CDR3 protein. The top ten clones hold just over 2.5% of a sample with approximately 50,000 distinct CDR3 sequences, 9% to 15% of them seen once. This clonotype was observed a few times. No antigen is known for it. Sequenced here: whole blood, sampled at baseline. V gene TRBV7-6 combines with J gene TRBJ2-7; 8 bases map to TRBD2. This clonotype originated in an adult who was a healthcare worker with PCR-confirmed SARS-CoV-2 infection or an uninfected control (not recorded which). The CDR3 is CASSRSGDEQYF. The DNA of the CDR3 is TGTGCCAGCAGCCGTAGCGGGGACGAGCAGTACTTC. Full variable domain (outside the CDR3, taken from reference TRBV7-6 and TRBJ2-7): GAGVSQSPRYKVTKRGQDVALRCDPISGHVSLYWYRQALGQGPEFLTYFNYEAQQDKSGLPNDRFSAERPEGSISTLTIQRTEQRDSAMYRCASSRSGDEQYFGPGTRLTVT.